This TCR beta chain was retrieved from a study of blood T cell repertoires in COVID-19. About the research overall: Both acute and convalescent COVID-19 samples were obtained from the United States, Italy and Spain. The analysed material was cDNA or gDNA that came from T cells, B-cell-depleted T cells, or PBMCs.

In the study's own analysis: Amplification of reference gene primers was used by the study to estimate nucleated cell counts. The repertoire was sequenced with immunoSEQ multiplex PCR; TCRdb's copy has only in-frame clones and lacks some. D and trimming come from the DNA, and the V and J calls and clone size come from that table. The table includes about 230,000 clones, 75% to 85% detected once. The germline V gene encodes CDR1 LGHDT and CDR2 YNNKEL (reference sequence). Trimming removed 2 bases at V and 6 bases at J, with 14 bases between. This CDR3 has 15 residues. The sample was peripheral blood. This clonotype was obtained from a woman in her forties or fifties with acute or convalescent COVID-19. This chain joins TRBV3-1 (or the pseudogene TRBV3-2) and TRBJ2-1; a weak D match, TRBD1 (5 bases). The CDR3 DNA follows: TGTGCCAGCAGCCAATTGGCCCTTGGGGCCAATGAGCAGTTCTTC. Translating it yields CASSQLALGANEQFF.